Listed here are 10 T cell receptor beta chains from one sample, sequenced in a study of shared clonotypes between healthy human individuals. Sequenced by immunoSEQ multiplex PCR; TCRdb stores in-frame clones only, minus some. Of about 530,000 clones listed, roughly 85% are singletons. The material sequenced was PBMCs. The receptor source for this set is a middle-aged woman in good health. Some clones in this sample may be carry-over from other donors' samples.

This clone was picked up many times. V is TRBV5-1 and J is TRBJ2-2; the D is unclear. V shed 6 bases and J shed 4 bases, with 13 bases lying between them. Germline CDR1 SGHRS, CDR2 YFSETQ. The CDR3 extends over 14 amino acids. CDR3 sequence (DNA): TGCGCCAGCAATTTGTTCGGCGGCACCGGGGAGCTGTTTTTT. It encodes CASNLFGGTGELFF. The full variable domain, with the rest looked up from reference TRBV5-1 and TRBJ2-2, is KAGVTQTPRYLIKTRGQQVTLSCSPISGHRSVSWYQQTPGQGLQFLFEYFSETQRNKGNFPGRFSGRQFSNSRSEMNVSTLELGDSALYLCASNLFGGTGELFFGEGSRLTVL.

The chain links TRBV28 to TRBJ2-1; D is unresolved. The length of the CDR3 is 15 residues. Germline V gene data show CDR1 as MDHEN and CDR2 as SYDVKM. The V and J ends lost 2 bases and 0 bases respectively, with 8 bases between them. CDR3 DNA: TGTGCCAGCAGTTTAAGGAGTAGCTCCTACAATGAGCAGTTCTTC. Translating it yields CASSLRSSSYNEQFF.

In its sample, this clone was seen a few times. The chain joins TRBV9 to TRBJ2-5, with D possibly called TRBD1 or TRBD2 (6 bases each). CDR3 length equals 15 residues. Germline V lookup: CDR1 SGDLS, CDR2 YYNGEE. V gave up 0 bases and J gave up 5 bases, with 14 bases separating them. The CDR3 region is CASSVGGRDSETQYF. CDR3 nucleotides: TGTGCCAGCAGCGTAGGGGGGCGGGATTCGGAGACCCAGTACTTC.

The chain employs TRBV2 and TRBJ2-7; D is uncertain. This CDR3 is built from 12 residues. The V end was cut by 8 bases, the J end by 3 bases, with 11 bases between. CDR1 and CDR2 from the germline V gene are SNHLY and FYNNEI. The CDR3 nucleotides are TGTGCCAGCGCTCAGGCGAACTACGAGCAGTACTTC. Its translation is CASAQANYEQYF.

This clone was observed a single time. This CDR3 is also generated by other DNA sequences in the sample. This sequence joins TRBV19 and TRBJ1-1; 9 bases fit TRBD1. Trimming took 5 bases from V and 4 from J; bases not matched to a gene: 5. This CDR3 spans 14 amino acids. Germline loops: CDR1 LNHDA, CDR2 SQIVND (reference sequence). The CDR3 DNA follows: TGTGCCAGTAGTCCGGGACAGGGAGGCACTGAAGCTTTCTTT. Encoded protein: CASSPGQGGTEAFF.

V usage is TRBV5-1 and J usage is TRBJ2-1; 16 positions agree with TRBD2. This CDR3 is built from 16 residues. V trimming: 4 bases; J trimming: 8 bases; junction bases outside the gene matches: 6. Germline CDR1 SGHRS, CDR2 YFSETQ. The CDR3 region has the DNA TGCGCCAGCAGCGCCGGGACTAGCGGGAGGGTAGATGAGCAGTTCTTC. Encoded protein: CASSAGTSGRVDEQFF.

The chain is built from TRBV7-2 and TRBJ1-1; perhaps TRBD1 as D (5 bases). The CDR3 has 15 residues. Trimming cost V 5 bases and J 1 base, with 14 bases left between them. Per germline, CDR1 SGHTA and CDR2 FQGNSA. The DNA for the CDR3 is TGTGCCAGCAGCCCAAGGGGATTTGGGAACACTGAAGCTTTCTTT. Translated, it gives CASSPRGFGNTEAFF. The full variable domain, in which reference TRBV7-2 and TRBJ1-1 provide the parts outside the CDR3, is GAGVSQSPSNKVTEKGKDVELRCDPISGHTALYWYRQSLGQGLEFLIYFQGNSAPDKSGLPSDRFSAERTGGSVSTLTIQRTQQEDSAVYLCASSPRGFGNTEAFFGQGTRLTVV.

This clone appeared a few times. The V gene is TRBV6-1, the J gene TRBJ2-5, with D tentatively TRBD2 (6 bases). Trimming stripped 4 bases from V and 1 base from J, with 10 bases between. The germline V gene has CDR1 MNHNS and CDR2 SASEGT. This CDR3 region has 14 residues. DNA for the CDR3: TGTGCCAGCAGTGCTCTGCGGGGCCAAGAGACCCAGTACTTC. This gives the protein CASSALRGQETQYF.

The chain combines TRBV30 with TRBJ2-5; TRBD2 agrees at 7 bases. The tail of the sequence fits TRBJ2-7 better, so the J call may be wrong. This CDR3 has 14 residues. Germline CDR1 GTSNPN, CDR2 SVGIG (reference sequence). CDR3 in amino acids: CATSKGGSPYEQYF. CDR3 sequence (DNA): TGTGCCACAAGTAAGGGCGGGAGCCCCTACGAGCAGTACTTC.

The chain links TRBV29-1 to TRBJ1-1; D unclear. In germline, CDR1 is SQVTM, CDR2 ANQGSEA. The CDR3 has 13 amino acids. Deletions cut 4 bases from V and 4 bases from J, with 13 bases between. The CDR3 here is CSVASGEGTEAFF. Written as DNA, the CDR3 is TGCAGCGTTGCTTCGGGTGAGGGCACTGAAGCTTTCTTT.